This TCR beta chain was recorded in a study of cytomegalovirus exposure and HLA in healthy donors. Note on this clone: The target antigen is unknown.

This PCR relied on a set of 60 Vbeta primers and 13 Jbeta primers. The repertoire was sequenced with immunoSEQ multiplex PCR; TCRdb's copy has only in-frame clones and lacks some. The table lists 150,000 to 200,000 clones, approximately 85% of them singletons. Study outcomes and limitations: Researchers catalogued around 150 TCR beta chains as cytomegalovirus-associated. Earlier analysis looked at TCR beta V segments, and most were productive about 87% or about 30% of the time.

Trimming took 7 bases from V and 2 from J; bases not matched to a gene: 14. This CDR3 has 16 residues. The germline gives CDR1 SGDLS, CDR2 YYNGEE. The sequencing input was PBMCs. The clonotype originates from a girl between 5 and 17 years old in good health and CMV-seropositive. This chain connects TRBV9 to TRBJ2-5, with TRBD2 matching over 7 bases. The CDR3 DNA is TGTGCCAGCGGACTAGAGAGGCTGGGGTATCAAGAGACCCAGTACTTC. Its protein is CASGLERLGYQETQYF.